Following are 23 T cell receptor beta chains from one sample sequenced in a study of blood T cell repertoires in COVID-19. The data were produced by immunoSEQ multiplex PCR, yet TCRdb's version contains in-frame clones alone and is incomplete. Of 140,000 or so clones in the sample, around 86% are singletons; the top ten hold 8.2%. The sequencing sample was made of peripheral blood. These receptors came from a human donor in a cohort sampled during active COVID-19.

The chain uses TRBV29-1 and TRBJ2-6, with TRBD2 matching over 7 bases. Germline V gives CDR1 SQVTM, CDR2 ANQGSEA. The CDR3 is made up of 16 amino acids. The ends lost 8 bases at V and 2 bases at J; junction bases unmatched: 12. The CDR3 region is CSFAGVPGAGANVLTF. The CDR3 bases are TGCAGCTTTGCGGGGGTCCCCGGGGCTGGGGCCAACGTCCTGACTTTC.

This chain joins TRBV9 and TRBJ2-5, with 7 bases aligning to TRBD1. The CDR3 consists of 15 residues. Trimming at V came to 0 bases and at J to 1 base, leaving 3 bases not matched to a gene. Germline V lookup: CDR1 SGDLS, CDR2 YYNGEE. The CDR3 is CASSVGGTAQETQYF. DNA for the CDR3: TGTGCCAGCAGCGTAGGGGGGACAGCCCAAGAGACCCAGTACTTC. Full variable domain (outside the CDR3, taken from reference TRBV9 and TRBJ2-5): DSGVTQTPKHLITATGQRVTLRCSPRSGDLSVYWYQQSLDQGLQFLIQYYNGEERAKGNILERFSAQQFPDLHSELNLSSLELGDSALYFCASSVGGTAQETQYFGPGTRLLVL.

CDR3 residues: CASSSPTGGYEQYF. DNA for the CDR3: TGCGCCAGCAGCTCCCCGACAGGGGGCTACGAGCAGTACTTC. The chain recombines TRBV5-1 with TRBJ2-7, with 9 positions matching TRBD1. In germline, CDR1 is SGHRS, CDR2 YFSETQ. The J segment lost 3 bases and the V segment lost 3 bases, leaving 4 bases of the junction unmatched. The CDR3 has 14 amino acids.

CDR3 sequence reads: CASRQGSTTYEQYF. CDR3 sequence (DNA): TGTGCCAGCAGACAGGGGTCAACAACCTACGAGCAGTACTTC. This chain uses TRBV6-5 with TRBJ2-7; 7 bases align to TRBD1. The CDR3 loop spans 14 amino acids. V shed 6 bases, J shed 2 bases, and the junction held 7 bases outside the gene matches. Germline V gene lookup returns CDR1 MNHEY and CDR2 SVGAGI.

V and J are TRBV18 and TRBJ2-7, with D tentatively TRBD1 (5 bases). CDR3 length: 14 amino acids. CDR1 is KGHSH, CDR2 LQKENI, per germline. V gave up 3 bases and J gave up 8 bases, with 17 bases separating them. The CDR3 bases are TGTGCCAGCTCACCGAATCAGGCAGGGTACAAGCAGTACTTC. Amino acid sequence: CASSPNQAGYKQYF.

CDR3 DNA sequence: TGTGCCAGCTCAGCCCTACTCGCAGATACGCAGTATTTT. It translates to CASSALLADTQYF. This chain connects TRBV18 to TRBJ2-3; D is ambiguous. Germline assignment: CDR1 KGHSH and CDR2 LQKENI. The V end lost 5 bases, the J end lost 4 bases, and 10 bases lay between the germline ends. This CDR3 spans 13 amino acids.

The rearrangement uses TRBV5-1 and TRBJ2-7, with 11 bases identical to TRBD1. V lost 0 bases and J lost 3; bases outside the gene matches: 2. Germline CDR1 SGHRS, CDR2 YFSETQ. This CDR3 has 15 residues. The CDR3 nucleotides are TGCGCCAGCAGCTTGGGGACAGGGGGCCTCTACGAGCAGTACTTC. It encodes CASSLGTGGLYEQYF.

This clone was recorded once. This chain uses TRBV3-1 (or the pseudogene TRBV3-2) with TRBJ2-5; D not resolved. V dropped 0 bases and J dropped 9 bases, with 5 bases sitting between them. The CDR3 loop spans 11 amino acids. Per the germline V gene, CDR1 is LGHDT and CDR2 is YNNKEL (reference sequence). The CDR3 here is CASSQDIAQYF. For the CDR3, the DNA is TGTGCCAGCAGCCAAGATATAGCCCAGTACTTC.

V usage is TRBV13 and J usage is TRBJ1-3; 10 bases map to TRBD1. The CDR3 is 15 residues long. V lost 0 bases, J lost 6 bases, and 2 bases stayed unmatched. The germline CDR1 and CDR2 sequences are PRHDT and FYEKMQ (reference sequence). CDR3 in DNA: TGTGCCAGCAGCTTAGGGGGACAGGGGCAAAACACCATATATTTT. Its protein is CASSLGGQGQNTIYF.

This clone showed up just once. The chain carries TRBV28 and TRBJ1-3; D uncertain. CDR1 and CDR2 (germline): MDHEN, SYDVKM. With 3 bases removed from V and 7 bases from J, the gap between germline ends came to 10 bases. The CDR3 covers 13 residues. The CDR3 loop reads CASSFYSVNTIYF. The DNA for the CDR3 is TGTGCCAGCAGTTTTTACAGTGTTAACACCATATATTTT. Full variable domain (missing parts from reference TRBV28 and TRBJ1-3): DVKVTQSSRYLVKRTGEKVFLECVQDMDHENMFWYRQDPGLGLRLIYFSYDVKMKEKGDIPEGYSVSREKKERFSLILESASTNQTSMYLCASSFYSVNTIYFGEGSWLTVV.

The chain employs TRBV19 and TRBJ2-5; 10 bases are shared with TRBD2. The trim removed 2 bases at V and 1 base at J, leaving 7 bases unmatched. From germline, CDR1 is LNHDA and CDR2 SQIVND (reference sequence). The CDR3 extends over 17 amino acids. The CDR3 DNA reads as TGTGCCAGTAGTATAATTGTAGCGGGAGGAATCCAAGAGACCCAGTACTTC. This codes for CASSIIVAGGIQETQYF.

The V gene is TRBV11-2, the J gene TRBJ2-1; weak D call: TRBD2 (5 bases). CDR1 and CDR2 from the germline V gene are SGHAT and FQNNGV. The CDR3 totals 15 residues. Deletions cut 5 bases from V and 7 bases from J, with 18 bases between. The CDR3 loop reads CASSMGDILWNEQFF. The CDR3 DNA follows: TGTGCCAGCAGCATGGGAGACATCCTTTGGAATGAGCAGTTCTTC.

This clone was counted only a few times. J is TRBJ2-7 and V is TRBV18; weak D call: TRBD2 (6 bases). The CDR3 runs 15 residues. Germline CDR1 KGHSH, CDR2 LQKENI. V was cut by 8 bases and J by 4 bases, with 21 bases left in between. In DNA form, the CDR3 reads TGTGCCAGCAATATTAAGGACGGGAGCCCATACGAGCAGTACTTC. As protein: CASNIKDGSPYEQYF.

This sequence joins TRBV29-1 and TRBJ2-5; tentative D call: TRBD1 (6 bases). The CDR3 length is 12 residues. Per the germline V gene, CDR1 is SQVTM and CDR2 is ANQGSEA. Trimming removed 5 bases from V and 1 base from J, with 8 bases in between. CDR3 DNA: TGCAGCGTTTACAGGGTCCAAGAGACCCAGTACTTC. This translates into CSVYRVQETQYF. Based on the CDR3 plus reference TRBV29-1 and TRBJ2-5, the full variable domain is SAVISQKPSRDICQRGTSLTIQCQVDSQVTMMFWYRQQPGQSLTLIATANQGSEATYESGFVIDKFPISRPNLTFSTLTVSNMSPEDSSIYLCSVYRVQETQYFGPGTRLLVL.

This clone turned up a few times. The chain couples TRBV6-2 or TRBV6-3 to TRBJ2-7; TRBD1 agrees at 7 bases. The CDR3 length is 12 residues. CDR1 MNHEY and CDR2 SVGEGT come from the germline V gene. The V gene end was trimmed by 4 bases and the J gene end by 4 bases; junction bases not matched to a gene: 1. The CDR3 coding sequence is TGTGCCAGCAGTTTACAGGGGTACGAGCAGTACTTC. It codes for CASSLQGYEQYF.

Points on this clone: Mismatch with germline at one junction end may stem from a read error. The chain's CDR3 is CATSGESGQETQYF. CDR3 DNA sequence: TGTGCCACCAGCGGAGAGTCGGGCCAAGAGACCCAGTACTTC. V is TRBV15 and J is TRBJ2-5; D not certain. This CDR3 has 14 amino acids. CDR1 LNHNV and CDR2 YYDKDF come from the germline V gene (reference sequence).

The chain uses TRBV29-1 and TRBJ1-5; TRBD1 matches 7 bases. This CDR3 comprises 13 residues. The V gene's germline CDR1 is SQVTM and CDR2 ANQGSEA. V shed 4 bases, J shed 9 bases, and the junction held 9 bases outside the gene matches. This chain's CDR3 is CSVAGQTDGPQHF. CDR3 nucleotide sequence: TGCAGCGTTGCGGGACAGACAGACGGGCCCCAGCATTTT. The whole variable domain, remainder taken from reference TRBV29-1 and TRBJ1-5, is SAVISQKPSRDICQRGTSLTIQCQVDSQVTMMFWYRQQPGQSLTLIATANQGSEATYESGFVIDKFPISRPNLTFSTLTVSNMSPEDSSIYLCSVAGQTDGPQHFGDGTRLSIL.

The rearrangement uses TRBV19 and TRBJ1-2; D is ambiguous. Germline loops: CDR1 LNHDA, CDR2 SQIVND (reference sequence). The CDR3 covers 16 residues. Trimming removed 6 bases at V and 8 bases at J, with 25 bases between. CDR3 protein: CASSEALGRGAGGYTF. CDR3 in DNA: TGTGCCAGTAGCGAAGCCCTTGGGCGGGGTGCCGGGGGCTACACCTTC.

The chain is built from TRBV5-4 and TRBJ2-2, with D maybe TRBD1 (7 bases). V lost 1 base to trimming and J lost 4 bases, with 11 bases between them. The CDR3 consists of 15 residues. From germline, CDR1 is SGHNT and CDR2 YYREEE (reference sequence). CDR3 in amino acids: CASSLLQGGTGELFF. Here the CDR3 DNA reads TGTGCCAGCAGCTTGCTCCAGGGGGGCACCGGGGAGCTGTTTTTT.

CDR3 sequence: CAVEDRERNKGYTF. For the CDR3, the DNA is TGTGCCGTAGAAGACAGGGAGAGGAATAAGGGCTACACCTTC. The genes are TRBV28 and TRBJ1-2; 7 bases fit TRBD1. Trimming cost V 11 bases and J 8 bases; bases outside gene matches: 17. The CDR3 contains 14 residues. Germline V gene sequence: CDR1 MDHEN, CDR2 SYDVKM.

This clone came up a few times. This sequence joins TRBV7-9 and TRBJ2-1, with TRBD1 matching over 8 bases. Trimming took 5 bases from V and 9 from J; bases not matched to a gene: 12. Looked up from germline, CDR1 is SEHNR and CDR2 is FQNEAQ (reference sequence). CDR3 size: 15 residues. CDR3 protein: CASSPGQARYGEQFF. CDR3 DNA: TGTGCCAGCAGCCCGGGACAGGCTAGGTATGGTGAGCAGTTCTTC.

The table lists this clone with a count of one. The rearrangement joins TRBV12-3 or TRBV12-4 to TRBJ1-2, with D uncertain. The CDR3 runs 13 residues. V shed 6 bases and J shed 4 bases, with 12 bases lying between them. CDR3 residues: CASSRGITYGYTF. The CDR3 DNA reads TGTGCCAGCAGCCGCGGGATAACCTATGGCTACACCTTC.

This clone showed up just once. The chain carries TRBV2 and TRBJ1-5; D is unclear. This CDR3 spans 15 amino acids. V shed 3 bases and J shed 0 bases, with 9 bases lying between them. Per the germline V gene, CDR1 is SNHLY and CDR2 is FYNNEI. The CDR3 region has the DNA TGTGCCAGCAGTGAGCAGTCGTATAGCAATCAGCCCCAGCATTTT. Its translation: CASSEQSYSNQPQHF.